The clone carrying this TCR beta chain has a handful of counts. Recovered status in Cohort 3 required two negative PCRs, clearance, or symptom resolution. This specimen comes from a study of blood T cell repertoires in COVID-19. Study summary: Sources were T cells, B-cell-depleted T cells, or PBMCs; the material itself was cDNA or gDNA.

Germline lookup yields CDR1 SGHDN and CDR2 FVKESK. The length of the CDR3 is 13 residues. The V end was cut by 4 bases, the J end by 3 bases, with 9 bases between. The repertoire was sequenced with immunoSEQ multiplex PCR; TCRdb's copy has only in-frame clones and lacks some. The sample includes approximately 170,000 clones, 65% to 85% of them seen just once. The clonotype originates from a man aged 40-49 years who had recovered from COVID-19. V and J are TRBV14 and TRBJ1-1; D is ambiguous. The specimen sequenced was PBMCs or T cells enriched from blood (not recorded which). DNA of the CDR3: TGTGCCAGCAGCCCCAACCACTACACTGAAGCTTTCTTT. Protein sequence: CASSPNHYTEAFF.